Included here is one TCR beta chain sequence, with context. Germline CDR1 reads ENHRY; CDR2 reads SYGVKD. The CDR3 is made up of 13 amino acids. V was trimmed by 8 bases and J by 3 bases, leaving 14 bases between them. This specimen belongs to a study of blood T cell repertoires in COVID-19. Study-level background: In each case, the material was cDNA or gDNA derived from T cells, B-cell-depleted T cells, or PBMCs.

Original processing notes: Quantification of nucleated cells was approximated via reference gene primer amplification. Measured with immunoSEQ multiplex PCR; TCRdb has only the in-frame clones, and not every one. The V and J calls and the clone size are those of that table, but D and trimming were determined from the DNA. The data show approximately 490,000 clones, approximately 91% seen once. This TCR derives from a woman aged 55 to 70 who had recovered from COVID-19. V is TRBV10-3 and J is TRBJ2-7; D remains unclear. Material: PBMCs or T cells enriched from blood (not recorded which). Here the CDR3 DNA reads TGTGCCATCTCTGCAGGTTCTTACTACGAGCAGTACTTC. This encodes CAISAGSYYEQYF.